Here is one T cell receptor (beta chain) with its context. Its specificity is unknown. The sample originates from a study of cytomegalovirus exposure and HLA in healthy donors. Broader study findings: Reports indicated that the classifier achieved high specificity and sensitivity in diagnosing cytomegalovirus status. Available immune exposure information was restricted to CMV serostatus only. Trimming of TCR beta V- and J-genes showed a link, identified in a later analysis, to a missense DCLRE1C variant. Associated with cytomegalovirus, according to the listing, were approximately 160 TCR beta chains.

PCR was performed using 60 Vbeta and 13 Jbeta primers. Assay used: immunoSEQ multiplex PCR; TCRdb lists only in-frame clones, some missing. Of about 150,000 clones in the sample, approximately 80% are singletons; the top ten hold approximately 5.6%. This sequence originates from a woman aged 40 to 50 in good health and CMV-seropositive. The source material was PBMCs.

Here the CDR3 DNA reads TGTGCCAGCAGTTTAACGGGGGTGAATGGCTACACCTTC. As protein: CASSLTGVNGYTF. The rearrangement uses TRBV28 and TRBJ1-2, with a tentative D call TRBD1 (5 bases). The CDR3 covers 13 residues. Between the trimmed V and J ends, which lost 2 bases and 6 bases, there was a span of 10 bases. Per germline, CDR1 MDHEN and CDR2 SYDVKM.